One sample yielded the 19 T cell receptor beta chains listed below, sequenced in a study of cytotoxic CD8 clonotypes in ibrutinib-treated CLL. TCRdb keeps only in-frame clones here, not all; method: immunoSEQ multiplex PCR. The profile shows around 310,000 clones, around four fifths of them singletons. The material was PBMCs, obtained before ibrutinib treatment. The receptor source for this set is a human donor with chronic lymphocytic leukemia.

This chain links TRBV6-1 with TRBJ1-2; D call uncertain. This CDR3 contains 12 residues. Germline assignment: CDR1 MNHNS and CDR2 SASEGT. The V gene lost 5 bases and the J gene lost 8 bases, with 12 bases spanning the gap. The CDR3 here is CASSSAPTGYTF. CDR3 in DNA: TGTGCCAGCAGTTCCGCCCCGACCGGCTACACCTTC.

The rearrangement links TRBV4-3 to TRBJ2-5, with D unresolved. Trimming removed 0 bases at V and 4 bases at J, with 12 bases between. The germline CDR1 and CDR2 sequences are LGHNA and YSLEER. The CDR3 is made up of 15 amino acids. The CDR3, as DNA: TGCGCCAGCAGCCAAGATGAGCGAGCCACAGAGACCCAGTACTTC. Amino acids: CASSQDERATETQYF.

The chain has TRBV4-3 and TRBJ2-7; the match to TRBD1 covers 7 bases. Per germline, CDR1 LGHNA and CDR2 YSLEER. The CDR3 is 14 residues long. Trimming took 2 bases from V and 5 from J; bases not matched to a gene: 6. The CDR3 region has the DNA TGCGCCAGCAGCCAAACAGGGGCTCGAAACGAGCAGTACTTC. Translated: CASSQTGARNEQYF.

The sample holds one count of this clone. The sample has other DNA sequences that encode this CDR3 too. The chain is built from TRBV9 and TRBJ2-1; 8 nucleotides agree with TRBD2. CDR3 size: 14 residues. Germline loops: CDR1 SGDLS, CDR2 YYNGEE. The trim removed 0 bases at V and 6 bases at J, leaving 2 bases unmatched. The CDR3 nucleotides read TGTGCCAGCAGCGTAGTAAGCGGGAGCAATGAGCAGTTCTTC. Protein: CASSVVSGSNEQFF.

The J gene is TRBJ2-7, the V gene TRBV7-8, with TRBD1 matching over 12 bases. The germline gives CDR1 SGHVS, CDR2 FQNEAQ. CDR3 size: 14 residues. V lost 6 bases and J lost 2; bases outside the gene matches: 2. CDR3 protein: CASRRDRGPYEQYF. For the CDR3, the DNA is TGTGCCAGCAGACGGGACAGGGGGCCCTACGAGCAGTACTTC.

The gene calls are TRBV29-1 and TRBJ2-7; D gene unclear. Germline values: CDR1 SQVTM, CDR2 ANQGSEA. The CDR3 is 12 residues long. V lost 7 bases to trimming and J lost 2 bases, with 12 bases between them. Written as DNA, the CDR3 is TGCAGCGGTTCGGGCACTACCTACGAGCAGTACTTC. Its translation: CSGSGTTYEQYF.

The CDR3 DNA sequence: TGTGCCAGCAGTTTAAGCGCAAGGAGGGGGAACACTGAAGCTTTCTTT. Amino acid sequence: CASSLSARRGNTEAFF. V and J are TRBV28 and TRBJ1-1, with a tentative D call TRBD1 (5 bases). Trimming removed 2 bases at V and 1 base at J, with 14 bases between. This CDR3 is 16 amino acids long. The germline V gene has CDR1 MDHEN and CDR2 SYDVKM.

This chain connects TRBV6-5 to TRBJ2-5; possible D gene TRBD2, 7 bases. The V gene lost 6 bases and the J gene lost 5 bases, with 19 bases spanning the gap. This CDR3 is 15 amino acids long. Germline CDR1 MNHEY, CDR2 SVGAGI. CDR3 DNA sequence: TGTGCCAGCAGCCTACAAGGGGGGGCTGCCGAGACCCAGTACTTC. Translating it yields CASSLQGGAAETQYF.

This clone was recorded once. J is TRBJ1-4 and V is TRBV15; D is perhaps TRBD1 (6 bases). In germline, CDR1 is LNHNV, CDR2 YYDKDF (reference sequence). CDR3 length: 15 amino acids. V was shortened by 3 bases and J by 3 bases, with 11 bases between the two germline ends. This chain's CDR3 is CATSSTGNPNEKLFF. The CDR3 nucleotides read TGTGCCACCAGCAGCACAGGGAATCCTAATGAAAAACTGTTTTTT.

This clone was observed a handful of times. The CDR3 region is CASSLAGLNTYEQYF. The DNA for the CDR3 is TGCGCCAGCAGCTTGGCCGGCTTGAACACCTACGAGCAGTACTTC. The V and J genes are TRBV5-1 and TRBJ2-7; D unresolved. Trimming took off 0 bases at V and 2 bases at J, with 12 bases between the two ends. Germline assignment: CDR1 SGHRS and CDR2 YFSETQ. The CDR3 length is 15 residues.

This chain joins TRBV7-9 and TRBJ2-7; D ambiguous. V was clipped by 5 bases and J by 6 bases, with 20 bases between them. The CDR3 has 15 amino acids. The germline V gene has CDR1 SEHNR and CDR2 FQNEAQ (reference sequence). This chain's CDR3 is CASSLWTGSIGEQYF. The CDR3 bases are TGTGCCAGCAGCCTTTGGACCGGGTCCATAGGCGAGCAGTACTTC.

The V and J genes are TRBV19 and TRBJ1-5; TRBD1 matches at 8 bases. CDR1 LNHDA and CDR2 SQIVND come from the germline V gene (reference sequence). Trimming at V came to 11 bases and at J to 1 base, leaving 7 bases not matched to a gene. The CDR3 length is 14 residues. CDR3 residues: CAAGYRGSNQPQHF. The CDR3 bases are TGTGCCGCGGGGTACAGGGGGAGCAATCAGCCCCAGCATTTT.

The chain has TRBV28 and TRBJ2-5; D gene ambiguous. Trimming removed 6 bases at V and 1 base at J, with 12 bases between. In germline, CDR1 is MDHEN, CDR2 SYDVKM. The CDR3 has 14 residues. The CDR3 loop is CASSHRHLQETQYF. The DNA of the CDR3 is TGTGCCAGCAGCCACCGACACCTCCAAGAGACCCAGTACTTC.

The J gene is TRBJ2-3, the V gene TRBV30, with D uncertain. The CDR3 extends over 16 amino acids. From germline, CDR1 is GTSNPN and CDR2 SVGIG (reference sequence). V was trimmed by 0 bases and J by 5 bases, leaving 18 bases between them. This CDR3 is CAWSVVKIPRGDTQYF. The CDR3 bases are TGTGCCTGGAGTGTTGTTAAAATACCCCGAGGAGATACGCAGTATTTT.

The CDR3 spells CASGWFRSNEKLFF. The CDR3 DNA reads as TGTGCCAGCGGTTGGTTCAGGTCTAATGAAAAACTGTTTTTT. The V and J genes are TRBV6-5 and TRBJ1-4; D gene ambiguous. Germline V gene data show CDR1 as MNHEY and CDR2 as SVGAGI. The CDR3 sequence is 14 residues long. V was trimmed by 8 bases and J by 3 bases, leaving 13 bases between them.

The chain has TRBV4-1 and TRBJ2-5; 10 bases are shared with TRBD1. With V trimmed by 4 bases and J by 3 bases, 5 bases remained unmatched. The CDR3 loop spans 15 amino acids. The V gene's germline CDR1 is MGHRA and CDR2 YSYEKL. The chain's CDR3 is CASSLPGQGKETQYF. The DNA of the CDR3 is TGCGCCAGCAGCCTACCGGGACAGGGGAAAGAGACCCAGTACTTC.

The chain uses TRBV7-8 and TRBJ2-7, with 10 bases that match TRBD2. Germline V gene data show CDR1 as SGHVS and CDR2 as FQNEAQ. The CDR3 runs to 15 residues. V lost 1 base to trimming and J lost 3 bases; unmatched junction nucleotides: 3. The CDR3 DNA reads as TGTGCCAGCAGCTTAGTCCCTAGCGGGAGCTACGAGCAGTACTTC. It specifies CASSLVPSGSYEQYF.

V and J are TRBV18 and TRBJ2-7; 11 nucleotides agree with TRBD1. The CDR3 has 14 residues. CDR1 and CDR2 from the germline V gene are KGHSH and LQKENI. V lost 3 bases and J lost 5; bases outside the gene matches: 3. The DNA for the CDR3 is TGTGCCAGCTCACCCCGGACAGGGGGCGACGAGCAGTACTTC. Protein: CASSPRTGGDEQYF.

CDR3 coding DNA: TGTGCCAGCAGCCGGACCCCCGGCGAGCAGTACTTC. Translation: CASSRTPGEQYF. The chain links TRBV9 to TRBJ2-7; D gene unclear. Germline-derived CDR1 and CDR2 are SGDLS and YYNGEE. V lost 4 bases and J 6 bases, leaving 11 bases between the germline ends. The CDR3 length is 12 residues.